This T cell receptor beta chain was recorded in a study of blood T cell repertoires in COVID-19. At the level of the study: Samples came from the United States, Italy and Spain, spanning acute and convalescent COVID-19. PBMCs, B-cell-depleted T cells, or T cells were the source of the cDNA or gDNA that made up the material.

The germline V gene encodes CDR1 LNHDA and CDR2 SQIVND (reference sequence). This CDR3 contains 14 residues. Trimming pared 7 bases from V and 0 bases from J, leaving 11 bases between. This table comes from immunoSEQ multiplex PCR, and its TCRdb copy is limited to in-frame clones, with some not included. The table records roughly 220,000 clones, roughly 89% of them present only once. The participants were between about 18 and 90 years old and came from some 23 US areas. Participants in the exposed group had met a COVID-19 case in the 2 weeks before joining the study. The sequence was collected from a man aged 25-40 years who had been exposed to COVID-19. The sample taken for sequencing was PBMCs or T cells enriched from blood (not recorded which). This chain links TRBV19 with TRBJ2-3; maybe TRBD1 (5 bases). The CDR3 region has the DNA TGTGCCAGTACGGACACCGCCAGCACAGATACGCAGTATTTT. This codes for CASTDTASTDTQYF.